These 16 T cell receptor beta chains came from one sample sequenced in a study of blood T cell repertoires in COVID-19. Generated by immunoSEQ multiplex PCR, the TCRdb table keeps only in-frame clones and is missing some. Of about 300,000 clones in the sample, nearly 90% were seen once. The sequenced sample was PBMCs or T cells enriched from blood (not recorded which). The receptor source for this set is a woman aged 50 to 60 who had been exposed to COVID-19.

A single count supports this clone. The chain employs TRBV24-1 and TRBJ1-4; TRBD1 matches 7 bases. The junction had 7 bases not matched to a gene; V was cut back by 4 bases and J by 6 bases. Germline values: CDR1 KGHDR, CDR2 SFDVKD. The CDR3 consists of 15 residues. The CDR3 nucleotides read TGTGCCACCAGTGACTCAGGGGGGATTGATGAAAAACTGTTTTTT. This translates into CATSDSGGIDEKLFF.

The chain employs TRBV7-9 and TRBJ2-7, with TRBD2 matching 11 bases. Trimming cost V 2 bases and J 2 bases; bases outside gene matches: 8. Germline CDR1 SEHNR, CDR2 FQNEAQ (reference sequence). The CDR3 runs 17 residues. CDR3 sequence: CASSLSSSGGIPYEQYF. The CDR3 DNA reads as TGTGCCAGCAGCTTATCGTCTAGCGGGGGGATACCCTACGAGCAGTACTTC.

This clone occurred once. The chain combines TRBV2 with TRBJ1-4, with 9 bases fitting TRBD1. The CDR3 totals 14 residues. Trimming cost V 8 bases and J 7 bases; bases outside gene matches: 8. CDR1 SNHLY and CDR2 FYNNEI come from the germline V gene. CDR3 DNA: TGTGCCAGCTCTTCCGGGACAGGGAGTGAAAAACTGTTTTTT. It specifies CASSSGTGSEKLFF.

J is TRBJ1-2 and V is TRBV6-4; TRBD1 might be the D (6 bases). Germline V lookup: CDR1 MRHNA, CDR2 SNTAGT. The V gene lost 6 bases and the J gene lost 2 bases, with 10 bases spanning the gap. The CDR3 contains 13 residues. CDR3 nucleotides: TGTGCCAGCAGGCCACAGGGAAACTATGGCTACACCTTC. Translation gives CASRPQGNYGYTF.

This sequence joins TRBV5-1 and TRBJ1-1; D is undetermined. CDR1 is SGHRS and CDR2 is YFSETQ in the germline V gene. The CDR3 spans 12 residues. V gave up 2 bases and J gave up 11 bases, with 13 bases separating them. In DNA, the CDR3 is TGCGCCAGCAGCTTAATTGAGGGAGACGCTTTCTTT. This codes for CASSLIEGDAFF.

The rearrangement joins TRBV2 to TRBJ1-2; D is possibly TRBD1 (5 bases). V was trimmed by 4 bases and J by 4 bases, leaving 16 bases between them. The germline V gene has CDR1 SNHLY and CDR2 FYNNEI. This CDR3 is 15 amino acids long. The CDR3: CASSAEQADPYGYTF. For the CDR3, the DNA is TGTGCCAGCAGTGCTGAACAGGCAGACCCCTATGGCTACACCTTC.

This chain connects TRBV20-1 to TRBJ2-1; 9 nucleotides match TRBD1. This CDR3 is 10 amino acids long. V was pared by 5 bases and J by 14 bases, with 4 bases of the junction left unmatched. CDR1 DFQATT and CDR2 SNEGSKA come from the germline V gene (reference sequence). CDR3 DNA sequence: TGCAGTGCTCGCGACAGGGGGGAGTTCTTC. Translation: CSARDRGEFF.

The gene calls are TRBV4-1 and TRBJ1-1; 7 bases line up with TRBD1. The junction had 3 bases not matched to a gene; V was cut back by 0 bases and J by 5 bases. CDR1 and CDR2 (germline): MGHRA, YSYEKL. The CDR3 runs 14 residues. The CDR3, as DNA: TGCGCCAGCAGCCAAGAGGACAGGCGAACTGAAGCTTTCTTT. Its protein is CASSQEDRRTEAFF.

This clone was observed a few times. The same CDR3 can be traced to other DNA sequences in this sample. The CDR3 nucleotides read TGTGCCAGCGGGCGGGGCTACGGCTACACCTTC. It translates to CASGRGYGYTF. This chain uses TRBV28 with TRBJ1-2, with a weak D call TRBD1 (5 bases). The CDR3 loop spans 11 amino acids. Trimming took 8 bases from V and 8 from J, leaving 12 bases between them. Per germline, CDR1 MDHEN and CDR2 SYDVKM.

V gene TRBV4-1 combines with J gene TRBJ2-5; the match to TRBD2 covers 7 bases. There are 16 residues in the CDR3. CDR1 is MGHRA, CDR2 YSYEKL, per germline. Trimming took 4 bases from V and 6 from J; bases not matched to a gene: 14. This chain's CDR3 is CASSRLALVDPKTQYF. For the CDR3, the DNA is TGCGCCAGCAGCCGACTAGCCCTCGTGGACCCGAAGACCCAGTACTTC.

The chain carries TRBV6-5 and TRBJ1-5, with 7 bases that match TRBD1. The CDR3 is 16 amino acids. In germline, CDR1 is MNHEY, CDR2 SVGAGI. V was clipped by 4 bases and J by 6 bases; unmatched bases: 12. CDR3 in DNA: TGTGCCAGCAGTTCGTATGGGACAGATCCGAGTCAGCCCCAGCATTTT. It translates to CASSSYGTDPSQPQHF.

In DNA form, the CDR3 reads TGTGCCAGCAGTGAATTAGGGACTTTAAACGAGCAGTACTTC. This gives the protein CASSELGTLNEQYF. The V and J genes are TRBV25-1 and TRBJ2-7; the D gene is possibly TRBD2 (6 bases). V was clipped by 1 base and J by 5 bases, with 12 bases between them. The CDR3 has 14 amino acids. Germline V gene sequence: CDR1 MGHDK, CDR2 SYGVNS.

The chain combines TRBV3-1 (or the pseudogene TRBV3-2) with TRBJ1-4; D ambiguous. V was shortened by 1 base and J by 4 bases, with 4 bases between the two germline ends. The CDR3 sequence is 13 residues long. Germline lookup yields CDR1 LGHDT and CDR2 YNNKEL (reference sequence). The CDR3 reads CASSQGSNEKLFF. The CDR3 nucleotides read TGTGCCAGCAGCCAAGGGAGTAATGAAAAACTGTTTTTT.

The CDR3: CASSADSNTGELFF. As DNA, the CDR3 is TGTGCCAGCAGTGCGGACTCGAACACCGGGGAGCTGTTTTTT. The J gene is TRBJ2-2, the V gene TRBV2, with D perhaps TRBD2 (5 bases). V was clipped by 4 bases and J by 0 bases, with 6 bases between them. Germline lookup yields CDR1 SNHLY and CDR2 FYNNEI. The CDR3 sequence is 14 residues long. Full variable domain (outside the CDR3, taken from reference TRBV2 and TRBJ2-2): EPEVTQTPSHQVTQMGQEVILRCVPISNHLYFYWYRQILGQKVEFLVSFYNNEISEKSEIFDDQFSVERPDGSNFTLKIRSTKLEDSAMYFCASSADSNTGELFFGEGSRLTVL.

The chain uses TRBV28 and TRBJ2-5; D unresolved. Germline V lookup: CDR1 MDHEN, CDR2 SYDVKM. This CDR3 region has 14 residues. V was cut by 6 bases and J by 1 base, with 12 bases left in between. The CDR3 sequence is CASSPQDFQETQYF. Written as DNA, the CDR3 is TGTGCCAGCAGCCCTCAGGATTTCCAAGAGACCCAGTACTTC.

The chain joins TRBV4-1 to TRBJ2-3; 7 positions agree with TRBD1. With V trimmed by 4 bases and J by 7 bases, 8 bases remained unmatched. The CDR3 has 14 residues. The germline V gene has CDR1 MGHRA and CDR2 YSYEKL. CDR3 sequence: CASSLYGTDNTQYF. CDR3 DNA sequence: TGCGCCAGCAGCCTATACGGGACAGATAATACGCAGTATTTT.